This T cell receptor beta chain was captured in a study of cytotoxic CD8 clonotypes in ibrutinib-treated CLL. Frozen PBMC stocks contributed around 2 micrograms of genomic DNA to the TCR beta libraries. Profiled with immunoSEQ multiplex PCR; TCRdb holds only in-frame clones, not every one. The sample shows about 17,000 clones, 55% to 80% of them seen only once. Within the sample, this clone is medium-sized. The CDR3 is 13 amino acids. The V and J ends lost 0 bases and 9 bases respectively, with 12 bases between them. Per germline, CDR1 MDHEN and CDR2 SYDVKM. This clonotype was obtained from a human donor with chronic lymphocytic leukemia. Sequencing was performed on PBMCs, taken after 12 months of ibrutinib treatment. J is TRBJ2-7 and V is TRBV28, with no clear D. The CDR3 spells CASSLWFPQGQYF. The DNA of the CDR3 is TGTGCCAGCAGTTTATGGTTCCCCCAAGGGCAGTACTTC.